This T cell receptor beta chain came from a study of shared clonotypes between healthy human individuals. Looking at the study overall: Serving as donors were two women and a few men, whose ages spanned 18 to 49.

Clones were sequenced by immunoSEQ multiplex PCR, and TCRdb holds only the in-frame ones, with some missing. The sample records 2,500,000 or so clones, about nine tenths being singletons. V was cut by 3 bases and J by 0 bases, with 13 bases left in between. Germline V gene sequence: CDR1 LGHNA, CDR2 YNFKEQ. CDR3 length equals 16 residues. Study-level points and caveats: Rarefaction exposed incomplete sorted-subset sequencing despite large depth. Approximately 5% was the fraction of naive CD4 clonotypes found shared across a few donors. Memory subsets generally showed lower estimated richness than naive subsets.

As concerns this clone: Its cognate antigen is unknown.

This receptor was obtained from a man aged 18 to 29 in good health. Some clones in this sample may be carry-over from other donors' samples. The chain joins TRBV4-2 to TRBJ2-3, with D maybe TRBD2 (6 bases). The sample consisted of naive CD4+ T cells from PBMCs. Subset noted: CD45RA+ positively selected. Here the CDR3 reads CASSHSLAPSTDTQYF. CDR3 DNA: TGTGCCAGCAGCCACTCCCTAGCGCCGAGCACAGATACGCAGTATTTT.